This T cell receptor beta chain was identified in a study of cytotoxic CD8 clonotypes in ibrutinib-treated CLL. About the research overall: Partial responses numbered about 25 and complete responses 2; after a median about 62 months, roughly 14 stayed remitted and approximately twelve progressed. Sample averages reached 250,000 or so productive templates and roughly 96,000 productive rearrangements. Study-wide findings and caveats: In comparison with age-matched healthy donors, baseline clonality was higher and tracked circulating CD8+ T-cell counts.

Produced via immunoSEQ multiplex PCR; TCRdb's table is partial and in-frame only. The sample lists a few hundred thousand clones, around 66% seen once, with under 8% in the top ten. This clone was counted a single time. What it binds is not known. The CDR3 extends over 16 amino acids. V lost 2 bases and J lost 2, with 16 bases in between. CDR1 LNHNV and CDR2 YYDKDF come from the germline V gene (reference sequence). The sequence derives from a human donor with chronic lymphocytic leukemia. The genes are TRBV15 and TRBJ2-7; D may be TRBD1 (6 bases). The sample in question was PBMCs, obtained after 36 months of ibrutinib treatment. The CDR3 is CATSRPGRQATYEQYF. The CDR3 nucleotides are TGTGCCACCAGCAGACCAGGTCGACAGGCCACCTACGAGCAGTACTTC.